The rows below give T cell receptor beta chains drawn from one sample of a study of blood T cell repertoires in COVID-19. Assay: immunoSEQ multiplex PCR; the TCRdb copy retains only in-frame clones and omits some. Of around 100,000 clones listed, more than 80% were seen once; the top ten hold around 13%. What was sequenced was peripheral blood. The receptors derive from a human donor in a cohort sampled during active COVID-19. The CDR3 runs from the conserved cysteine through the conserved F or W. D genes are given only for firm matches. The listing skips clone size in some rows; elsewhere it reads once, few, many or a size class.

V	D	length	J	size	DNA	CDR3
TRBV2	-	15	TRBJ1-4	-	TGTGCCAGCAGTGTTGGCATTGCAACTAATGAAAAACTGTTTTTT	CASSVGIATNEKLFF
TRBV2	-	15	TRBJ2-1	once	TGTGCCAGCAGTGGCAGGGGTAAGGTTAGGAATGAGCAGTTCTTC	CASSGRGKVRNEQFF
TRBV6-5	-	15	TRBJ1-2	-	TGTGCCAGCAGTTACTCGAACAGTGCTAACTATGGCTACACCTTC	CASSYSNSANYGYTF
TRBV9	-	13	TRBJ1-2	-	TGTGCCAGCACCCGGGACATGAACTATGGCTACACCTTC	CASTRDMNYGYTF
TRBV9	TRBD2	17	TRBJ2-1	once	TGTGCCAGCAGCGTACCGTCGACTAGCGGGGGCGGAAATGAGCAGTTCTTC	CASSVPSTSGGGNEQFF
TRBV5-5	TRBD1	17	TRBJ1-4	-	TGTGCCAGCAGCTACGACTACAGGGGGAGGTGGGTTGAAAAACTGTTTTTT	CASSYDYRGRWVEKLFF
TRBV27	-	17	TRBJ1-1	once	TGTGCCAGCAGCTATGGTATAGGAGCTAACATGAACACTGAAGCTTTCTTT	CASSYGIGANMNTEAFF
TRBV11-1	TRBD2	15	TRBJ2-2	-	TGTGCCAGCAGCCCTCGCTCGGGGGGGCGAGGGGAGCTGTTTTTT	CASSPRSGGRGELFF
TRBV3-1/TRBV3-2	-	15	TRBJ2-3	-	TGTGCCAGCAGCCACCCGGGGGGCAGTGAAGATACGCAGTATTTT	CASSHPGGSEDTQYF
TRBV5-1	TRBD1	18	TRBJ1-1	once	TGCGCCAGCAGCTCCAAAGGGGGCAGGGGGCATGCGAGCACTGAAGCTTTCTTT	CASSSKGGRGHASTEAFF
TRBV13	TRBD1	15	TRBJ2-1	-	TGTGCCAGCAGCTTCCGGACAGGGACAGACAATGAGCAGTTCTTC	CASSFRTGTDNEQFF
TRBV7-9	-	14	TRBJ1-4	-	TGTGCCAGCAGCTTAGGAGCAACTAATGAAAAACTGTTTTTT	CASSLGATNEKLFF
TRBV11-2	TRBD1	17	TRBJ1-2	-	TGTGCCAGCAGCTTAGACCACGGGACAGGGGTAGGGGGTGGCTACACCTTC	CASSLDHGTGVGGGYTF
TRBV6-5	TRBD1	12	TRBJ1-5	-	TGTGCCAGCAGACAGGGGAGCGGGCCCCAGCATTTT	CASRQGSGPQHF
TRBV5-6	TRBD2	16	TRBJ2-2	-	TGTGCCAGCAGACGGGGGGGTGGCCCGAACACCGGGGAGCTGTTTTTT	CASRRGGGPNTGELFF
TRBV30	-	12	TRBJ2-3	-	TGTGCCTACCAAACTAGCACAGATACGCAGTATTTT	CAYQTSTDTQYF
TRBV5-8	TRBD1	16	TRBJ1-4	-	TGTGCCAGCAGCGGGGGGACAGCTGCAACTAATGAAAAACTGTTTTTT	CASSGGTAATNEKLFF
TRBV21-1	-	18	TRBJ1-5	-	TGTGCCAGCAGCAAAGTTTGGCCTGAGGTGGAGAGCAATCAGCCCCAGCATTTT	CASSKVWPEVESNQPQHF
TRBV19	-	14	TRBJ2-5	once	TGTGCCAGTAGTACTGGACAGTTCGGTCAGACCCAGTACTTC	CASSTGQFGQTQYF
TRBV6-2/TRBV6-3	-	13	TRBJ1-2	-	TGTGCCAGCAGCCCGACAGCAGGTTATGGCTACACCTTC	CASSPTAGYGYTF
TRBV4-1	TRBD1	17	TRBJ1-1	once	TGCGCCAGCAGCCAAGAAGTGCCAGGGGCCAGGGGGACTGAAGCTTTCTTT	CASSQEVPGARGTEAFF
TRBV12-5	-	15	TRBJ1-5	-	TGTGCTAGTGCCCTCGGACACGATAGCAATCAGCCCCAGCATTTT	CASALGHDSNQPQHF
TRBV6-2/TRBV6-3	-	14	TRBJ1-5	few	TGTGCCAGCAGTCAGACCCCCGGGATAAATCTCCAGCATTTT	CASSQTPGINLQHF
TRBV5-1	TRBD1	16	TRBJ1-2	-	TGCGCCAGCAGCTTGGTAGGGGACAGGGCTACATATGGCTACACCTTC	CASSLVGDRATYGYTF
TRBV7-2	-	14	TRBJ2-5	few	TGTGCCAGCAGCCGGGGGGCTCTTCAAGAGACCCAGTACTTC	CASSRGALQETQYF
TRBV7-2	-	15	TRBJ1-2	once	TGTGCCAGCAGGACGGGCGGGGGGGCGGACTATGGCTACACCTTC	CASRTGGGADYGYTF
TRBV5-6	TRBD1	15	TRBJ1-4	-	TGTGCCAGCAGCTTGGCGACAGGGGGGGCTGAAAAACTGTTTTTT	CASSLATGGAEKLFF
TRBV4-2	TRBD1	14	TRBJ1-6	once	TGTGCCAGCAGCCAAGGGACAGGGCCATCACCCCTCCACTTT	CASSQGTGPSPLHF
TRBV19	TRBD1	14	TRBJ1-2	-	TGTGCCAGTAGTATAACAGGGGGCTTAGGTGGCTACACCTTC	CASSITGGLGGYTF
TRBV6-5	-	11	TRBJ1-1	few	TGTGCCAGCGTAAGGACAACTGAAGCTTTCTTT	CASVRTTEAFF
TRBV27	-	16	TRBJ1-1	-	TGTGCCAGCAAAAAAGGGGGAAGGGCTGAATACACTGAAGCTTTCTTT	CASKKGGRAEYTEAFF
TRBV6-6	TRBD1	14	TRBJ1-2	-	TGTGCCAGCAGTTACTCCCTAGACAGGGCCGGCTACACCTTC	CASSYSLDRAGYTF
TRBV11-2	-	16	TRBJ1-1	-	TGTGCCAGCAGCTTAGCGTGGGGGGGAATGAACACTGAAGCTTTCTTT	CASSLAWGGMNTEAFF
TRBV20-1	-	11	TRBJ2-7	-	TGCAGTGCTAGGGTGAGGGACGAGCAGTACTTC	CSARVRDEQYF
TRBV19	-	15	TRBJ2-3	-	TGTGCCAGTAGTATAGTCACAGGTAGCACAGATACGCAGTATTTT	CASSIVTGSTDTQYF
TRBV15	-	13	TRBJ1-2	-	TGTGCCACCAGCGAGGGGGTTAACTATGGCTACACCTTC	CATSEGVNYGYTF
TRBV7-2	TRBD2	14	TRBJ2-7	-	TGTGCCAGCGATCGGGGGGGGGTCTCCTACGAGCAGTACTTC	CASDRGGVSYEQYF
TRBV27	TRBD2	16	TRBJ2-7	-	TGTGCCAGCAGTTCCCCTCGACTAGCGGGGGGGCGCGAGCAGTACTTC	CASSSPRLAGGREQYF
TRBV11-2	-	15	TRBJ1-6	once	TGTGCCAGCGGGCTAGGAGGGGCCCATAATTCACCCCTCCACTTT	CASGLGGAHNSPLHF
TRBV20-1	-	9	TRBJ1-1	-	TGCAGTGTCTCAGGGTCCACTTTCTTT	CSVSGSTFF
TRBV28	-	15	TRBJ2-5	-	TGTGCCAGCTCTGCGGGGCGGGTGCGCCAAGAGACCCAGTACTTC	CASSAGRVRQETQYF
TRBV19	-	16	TRBJ1-2	few	TGTGCCAGTAGTATTGGACGGGCCCAGGGAAACTATGGCTACACCTTC	CASSIGRAQGNYGYTF
TRBV2	-	11	TRBJ1-2	-	TGTGCCACAGCGGGGGGGGATGGCTACACCTTC	CATAGGDGYTF
TRBV20-1	-	16	TRBJ1-3	-	TGCAGTGCTAGTGATTCGACAGGTCGCTCTGGAAACACCATATATTTT	CSASDSTGRSGNTIYF
TRBV11-3	TRBD1	14	TRBJ1-1	-	TGTGCCAGCAGCCCCCGGACAGGGGTTCTCGAAGCTTTCTTT	CASSPRTGVLEAFF